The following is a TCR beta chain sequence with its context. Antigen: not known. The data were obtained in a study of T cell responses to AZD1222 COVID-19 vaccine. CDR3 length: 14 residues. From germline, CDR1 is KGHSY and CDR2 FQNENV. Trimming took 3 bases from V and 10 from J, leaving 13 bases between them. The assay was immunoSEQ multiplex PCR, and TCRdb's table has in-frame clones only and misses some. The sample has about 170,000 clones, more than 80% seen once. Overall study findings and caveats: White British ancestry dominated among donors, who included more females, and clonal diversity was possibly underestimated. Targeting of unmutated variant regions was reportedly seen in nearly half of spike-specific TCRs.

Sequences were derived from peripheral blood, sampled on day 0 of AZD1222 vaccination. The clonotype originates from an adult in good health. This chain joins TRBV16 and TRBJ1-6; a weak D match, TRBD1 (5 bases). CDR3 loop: CASSHRDSQSPLHF. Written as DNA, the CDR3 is TGTGCCAGCAGCCATCGGGACTCCCAATCACCCCTCCACTTT. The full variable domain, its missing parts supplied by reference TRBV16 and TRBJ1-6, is GEEVAQTPKHLVRGEGQKAKLYCAPIKGHSYVFWYQQVLKNEFKFLISFQNENVFDETGMPKERFSAKCLPNSPCSLEIQATKLEDSAVYFCASSHRDSQSPLHFGNGTRLTVT.